Listed here are 23 T cell receptor beta chains from one sample, sequenced in a study of monozygotic twins with inflammatory bowel disease. TCRdb re-called the 5' RACE reads; one entry per CDR3 protein, DNA not given. This sample's table reports about 110,000 distinct CDR3 sequences. The specimen sequenced was blood. These receptors came from a human donor with ulcerative colitis or Crohn's disease, or a healthy co-twin of an affected twin (not recorded which).

The V and J genes are TRBV7-9 and TRBJ1-1. CDR3 length: 14 residues. Germline CDR1 reads SEHNR; CDR2 reads FQNEAQ (reference sequence). CDR3 amino acids: CASSPTLLGTEAFF.

The V gene is TRBV5-6, the J gene TRBJ1-2; TCRdb's D call of TRBD1 is untestable without DNA. The germline V gene encodes CDR1 SGHDT and CDR2 YYEEEE. This CDR3 has 16 amino acids. The CDR3: CASSLDPGDDYYGYTF.

The chain carries TRBV7-2 and TRBJ2-7; without DNA, the TCRdb call of TRBD2 cannot be checked. CDR1 is SGHTA and CDR2 is FQGNSA in the germline V gene. The CDR3 consists of 13 residues. The CDR3: CASSLVLAGEQYF. Complete variable domain (other parts from reference TRBV7-2 and TRBJ2-7): GAGVSQSPSNKVTEKGKDVELRCDPISGHTALYWYRQSLGQGLEFLIYFQGNSAPDKSGLPSDRFSAERTGGSVSTLTIQRTQQEDSAVYLCASSLVLAGEQYFGPGTRLTVT.

The chain joins TRBV5-1 to TRBJ2-2; TCRdb designates TRBD1, a call that cannot be tested without DNA. This CDR3 contains 13 residues. Germline lookup yields CDR1 SGHRS and CDR2 YFSETQ. This CDR3 is CASSLGQAGELFF.

The chain is built from TRBV12-3 or TRBV12-4 and TRBJ2-1; TCRdb selects TRBD2, and the lack of DNA leaves this call unchecked. The CDR3 has 18 amino acids. The CDR3 sequence is CASSLFGSPMDSLDEQFF.

The rearrangement uses TRBV28 and TRBJ2-5; no DNA is available, so the TRBD1 call from TCRdb remains unchecked. The germline CDR1 and CDR2 sequences are MDHEN and SYDVKM. The CDR3 has 12 residues. The CDR3 sequence is CASTGAGGTQYF.

V gene TRBV4-1 combines with J gene TRBJ2-1; TCRdb selects TRBD1, and the lack of DNA leaves this call unchecked. The CDR3 spans 16 residues. Germline V CDR1 and CDR2: MGHRA, YSYEKL. The CDR3 spells CASSQVALGGLDEQFF.

This chain links TRBV7-3 with TRBJ2-5; there is no DNA to check the TCRdb D call of TRBD1. The CDR3 runs to 14 residues. The germline V gene has CDR1 SGHTA and CDR2 FQGTGA. CDR3 amino acids: CASSMTGGQETQYF.

The V call is TRBV6-5, the J call TRBJ2-4; the TCRdb D gene call, TRBD1, has no DNA to confirm it. Germline CDR1 reads MNHEY; CDR2 reads SVGAGI. CDR3 length: 15 amino acids. The CDR3 loop reads CASSYSGDRGNIQYF.

The V gene is TRBV5-5, the J gene TRBJ2-1. CDR3 length: 15 residues. Germline V gene lookup returns CDR1 SGHKS and CDR2 YYEKEE (reference sequence). CDR3: CASSSGGTNYNEQFF.

This chain joins TRBV29-1 and TRBJ1-1. CDR1 and CDR2 (germline): SQVTM, ANQGSEA. This CDR3 has 15 amino acids. The CDR3 spells CSVGAVGGKETEAFF.

The gene calls are TRBV7-7 and TRBJ2-5. The length of the CDR3 is 12 residues. Germline-derived CDR1 and CDR2 are SSHAT and FNYEAQ (reference sequence). The CDR3 region is CASSQDRETQYF.

The CDR3 sequence: CASSLGVTGELFF. The chain has TRBV9 and TRBJ2-2; the TCRdb call, TRBD1, lacks DNA for checking. This CDR3 has 13 amino acids. The germline gives CDR1 SGDLS, CDR2 YYNGEE.

V usage is TRBV20-1 and J usage is TRBJ1-5; the D call from TCRdb, TRBD1, cannot be confirmed without DNA. The CDR3 is 14 residues long. In germline, CDR1 is DFQATT, CDR2 SNEGSKA (reference sequence). Here the CDR3 reads CSATRRDTNQPQHF.

The chain couples TRBV15 to TRBJ2-7; TCRdb designates TRBD1, a call that cannot be tested without DNA. CDR1 and CDR2 from the germline V gene are LNHNV and YYDKDF (reference sequence). The CDR3 is 14 amino acids. Here the CDR3 reads CATSRDRTTAEQYF.

V usage is TRBV12-3 or TRBV12-4 and J usage is TRBJ2-7; checking the TCRdb D call of TRBD1 is not possible without DNA. The CDR3 length is 14 residues. The CDR3 protein is CASSLTRTGLEQYF.

This CDR3 is CASTSLSRYSSYEQYF. This chain links TRBV5-6 with TRBJ2-7. Germline V gene lookup returns CDR1 SGHDT and CDR2 YYEEEE. The CDR3 contains 16 residues.

J is TRBJ1-4 and V is TRBV24-1. The CDR3 is made up of 13 amino acids. Germline CDR1 KGHDR, CDR2 SFDVKD. The CDR3: CATSRTANEKLFF.

This chain connects TRBV6-5 to TRBJ1-3. The CDR3 spans 15 residues. Per the germline V gene, CDR1 is MNHEY and CDR2 is SVGAGI. The CDR3: CASSYAGSSGNTIYF.

The gene calls are TRBV5-1 and TRBJ2-1. There are 15 residues in the CDR3. Germline loops: CDR1 SGHRS, CDR2 YFSETQ. The CDR3 sequence is CASSLAESSYNEQFF.

This chain uses TRBV28 with TRBJ2-7; TCRdb proposes TRBD1, but this gene call is untestable without DNA. The CDR3 loop spans 16 amino acids. Germline-derived CDR1 and CDR2 are MDHEN and SYDVKM. The CDR3 reads CASSLPGTGKPYEQYF.

The chain combines TRBV2 with TRBJ2-1; TCRdb proposes TRBD1, but this gene call is untestable without DNA. CDR3 length equals 11 residues. Looked up from germline, CDR1 is SNHLY and CDR2 is FYNNEI. The CDR3: CAGGAYNEQFF.

The chain carries TRBV5-6 and TRBJ1-2; absent DNA, TCRdb's TRBD1 call cannot be checked. This CDR3 has 13 amino acids. The germline CDR1 and CDR2 sequences are SGHDT and YYEEEE. The CDR3 sequence is CASSFGRGYGYTF.